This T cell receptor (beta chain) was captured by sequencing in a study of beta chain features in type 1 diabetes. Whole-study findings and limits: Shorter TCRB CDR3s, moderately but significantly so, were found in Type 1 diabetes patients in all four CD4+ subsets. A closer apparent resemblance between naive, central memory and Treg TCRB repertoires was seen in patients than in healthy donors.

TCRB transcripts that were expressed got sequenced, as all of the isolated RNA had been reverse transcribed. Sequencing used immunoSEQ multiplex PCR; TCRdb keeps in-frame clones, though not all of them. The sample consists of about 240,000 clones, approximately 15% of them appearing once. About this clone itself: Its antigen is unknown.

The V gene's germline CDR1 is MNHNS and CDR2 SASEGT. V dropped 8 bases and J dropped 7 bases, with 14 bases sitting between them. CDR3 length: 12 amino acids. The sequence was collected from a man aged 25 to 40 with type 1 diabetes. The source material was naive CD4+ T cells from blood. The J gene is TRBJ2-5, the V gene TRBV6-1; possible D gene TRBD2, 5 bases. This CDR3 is CASERVLGTQYF. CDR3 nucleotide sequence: TGTGCCAGCGAGAGGGTCCTAGGGACCCAGTACTTC.